Following are 18 T cell receptor beta chains from one sample sequenced in a study of blood T cells in healthy people across ages. The second PCR ran roughly 6 to 11 cycles with a sample-barcoded 5' primer and J-beta primers. MiXCR, applied by TCRdb to the 5' RACE reads, yields one record per CDR3 protein. The sample includes approximately 800,000 distinct CDR3 sequences, about a quarter of them seen just once. The same specimen was also included in a second study, on T cells of mothers and their children.

Input material: blood. Receptors were obtained from a boy aged 5 to 17 in good health.

This clonotype occurred a few times. The chain uses TRBV6-5 and TRBJ2-5; D may correspond to TRBD1 or TRBD2 (5 bases each). The V gene lost 0 bases and the J gene lost 12 bases, with 17 bases spanning the gap. CDR1 and CDR2 from the germline V gene are MNHEY and SVGAGI. The length of the CDR3 is 14 residues. CDR3 nucleotide sequence: TGTGCCAGCAGTTACTCGTTTCGGGGCTGGAAAGAGTACTTC. Its protein is CASSYSFRGWKEYF.

This clonotype was seen more than once but under ten times. V gene TRBV5-5 combines with J gene TRBJ1-4; tentatively, D is TRBD1 (6 bases). Trimming pared 2 bases from V and 13 bases from J, leaving 12 bases between. This CDR3 comprises 12 residues. CDR1 is SGHKS, CDR2 YYEKEE, per germline (reference sequence). DNA of the CDR3: TGTGCCAGCAGCTTACAGGGAATAAGACTGTTTTTT. It yields the protein CASSLQGIRLFF.

This clonotype was seen a handful of times. The chain employs TRBV12-3 or TRBV12-4 and TRBJ1-2, with TRBD1 matching 7 bases. V dropped 1 base and J dropped 7; count of bases not matched to a gene: 3. There are 13 residues in the CDR3. CDR3 sequence reads: CASSLGGGIGYTF. In DNA, the CDR3 is TGTGCCAGCAGTTTAGGAGGGGGCATTGGCTACACCTTC.

This clonotype came up a few times. The rearrangement uses TRBV28 and TRBJ1-5, with D possibly TRBD1 on 6 matching bases. This CDR3 has 16 amino acids. Trimming took off 6 bases at V and 0 bases at J, with 15 bases between the two ends. The germline CDR1 and CDR2 sequences are MDHEN and SYDVKM. This chain's CDR3 is CASRRPGHNSNQPQHF. The CDR3 DNA follows: TGTGCCAGCAGGCGACCGGGACACAATAGCAATCAGCCCCAGCATTTT. Drawing the rest from reference TRBV28 and TRBJ1-5, the complete variable domain is DVKVTQSSRYLVKRTGEKVFLECVQDMDHENMFWYRQDPGLGLRLIYFSYDVKMKEKGDIPEGYSVSREKKERFSLILESASTNQTSMYLCASRRPGHNSNQPQHFGDGTRLSIL.

This chain uses TRBV9 with TRBJ1-1, with D tentatively TRBD1 (5 bases). Between the trimmed V and J ends, which lost 0 bases and 0 bases, there was a span of 12 bases. The CDR3 length is 16 residues. The germline CDR1 and CDR2 sequences are SGDLS and YYNGEE. The CDR3 region has the DNA TGTGCCAGCAGCGTAGGGATGGGGACCATGAACACTGAAGCTTTCTTT. This gives the protein CASSVGMGTMNTEAFF. Supplemented by reference TRBV9 and TRBJ1-1, the full variable domain reads DSGVTQTPKHLITATGQRVTLRCSPRSGDLSVYWYQQSLDQGLQFLIQYYNGEERAKGNILERFSAQQFPDLHSELNLSSLELGDSALYFCASSVGMGTMNTEAFFGQGTRLTVV.

This chain uses TRBV5-1 with TRBJ1-1, with 7 nucleotides matching TRBD1. CDR1 and CDR2 (germline): SGHRS, YFSETQ. The CDR3 covers 15 residues. V lost 5 bases and J lost 4; bases outside the gene matches: 11. CDR3 coding DNA: TGCGCCAGCAGACGCGAGAGAGGGGGCTCCACTGAAGCTTTCTTT. Its translation: CASRRERGGSTEAFF. Together with reference TRBV5-1 and TRBJ1-1, the CDR3 gives the full variable domain: KAGVTQTPRYLIKTRGQQVTLSCSPISGHRSVSWYQQTPGQGLQFLFEYFSETQRNKGNFPGRFSGRQFSNSRSEMNVSTLELGDSALYLCASRRERGGSTEAFFGQGTRLTVV.

This clonotype has only a few counts. The rearrangement joins TRBV12-3 or TRBV12-4 to TRBJ2-5, with D possibly TRBD2 on 7 matching bases. Matching the DNA end better, TRBJ2-1 makes the J call doubtful. The CDR3 is made up of 13 amino acids. CDR3 nucleotides: TGTGCCAGCAGAGGGGGGGTCCCCAATGAGCAGTTCTTC. Its translation is CASRGGVPNEQFF.

This clonotype was seen more than once but under ten times. J is TRBJ1-2 and V is TRBV20-1; D remains ambiguous. CDR3 length: 15 amino acids. Trimming shortened V by 3 bases and J by 2 bases, and 16 bases separated the two germline ends. Germline lookup yields CDR1 DFQATT and CDR2 SNEGSKA (reference sequence). The CDR3 DNA sequence: TGCAGTGCTAGCCGACTGGGAGGCGGAAACTATGGCTACACCTTC. Its protein is CSASRLGGGNYGYTF.

The V gene is TRBV4-1, the J gene TRBJ2-5; D uncertain. Deletions cut 0 bases from V and 3 bases from J, with 5 bases between. Per germline, CDR1 MGHRA and CDR2 YSYEKL. The CDR3 spans 13 residues. DNA of the CDR3: TGCGCCAGCAGCCAAGATAACGAAGAGACCCAGTACTTC. It translates to CASSQDNEETQYF.

The chain uses TRBV29-1 and TRBJ2-5; 9 bases align to TRBD2. The junction had 4 bases not matched to a gene; V was cut back by 4 bases and J by 4 bases. Germline CDR1 reads SQVTM; CDR2 reads ANQGSEA. CDR3 size: 13 residues. CDR3 in DNA: TGCAGCGTTGGGGGACTAGCCTCAGAGACCCAGTACTTC. Protein product: CSVGGLASETQYF.

A remark on this clonotype: At one of its ends the junction is not consistent with the germline gene, which may arise from a read error. The chain couples TRBV5-1 to TRBJ2-2, with D possibly TRBD2 on 5 matching bases. The CDR3 contains 15 residues. CDR1 is SGHRS and CDR2 is YFSETQ in the germline V gene. The CDR3 region is CASSFSGSNTGELFF. The CDR3 DNA sequence: TGCGCCAGCAGCTTCTCTGGTTCGAACACCGGGGAGCTGTTCTTT.

The V gene is TRBV13, the J gene TRBJ1-2, with 7 nucleotides matching TRBD1. V shed 2 bases, J shed 4 bases, and the junction held 7 bases outside the gene matches. Germline CDR1 reads PRHDT; CDR2 reads FYEKMQ (reference sequence). The CDR3 is made up of 15 amino acids. For the CDR3, the DNA is TGTGCCAGCAGCTTAAGGGGGCTGAGTCCCTATGGCTACACCTTC. Translating gives CASSLRGLSPYGYTF. Based on the CDR3 plus reference TRBV13 and TRBJ1-2, the full variable domain is AAGVIQSPRHLIKEKRETATLKCYPIPRHDTVYWYQQGPGQDPQFLISFYEKMQSDKGSIPDRFSAQQFSDYHSELNMSSLELGDSALYFCASSLRGLSPYGYTFGSGTRLTVV.

The CDR3 coding sequence is TGTGCCAGCAGCTGGGAGGGGCCCCTGGAGCAGTACTTC. It translates to CASSWEGPLEQYF. The gene calls are TRBV6-1 and TRBJ2-7; 7 bases line up with TRBD2. V was pared by 6 bases and J by 7 bases, with 9 bases of the junction left unmatched. Per the germline V gene, CDR1 is MNHNS and CDR2 is SASEGT. The CDR3 spans 13 residues.

Turning to this clonotype: At one end the junction does not follow the germline gene, possibly because of a read error. The chain recombines TRBV7-3 with TRBJ2-7; TRBD2 matches 11 bases. Germline V lookup: CDR1 SGHTA, CDR2 FQGTGA. There are 15 residues in the CDR3. The CDR3 DNA follows: TGTGCCAGCAGTCCGACTAGCGGGGCTTACAATGAGCAGTCCTTC. Residues: CASSPTSGAYNEQSF.

This clonotype was recorded a few times. This chain uses TRBV29-1 with TRBJ1-1; D unresolved. Germline V gene lookup returns CDR1 SQVTM and CDR2 ANQGSEA. The CDR3 runs to 15 residues. V was cut by 0 bases and J by 2 bases, with 13 bases left in between. CDR3 protein: CSVEDVGWHNTEAFF. The CDR3 DNA follows: TGCAGCGTTGAAGATGTGGGTTGGCATAACACTGAAGCTTTCTTT.

This chain uses TRBV12-3 or TRBV12-4 with TRBJ1-5, with 8 positions matching TRBD1. There are 15 residues in the CDR3. Trimming took 8 bases from V and 4 from J; bases not matched to a gene: 10. This chain's CDR3 is CASSRTGSVNQPQHF. The CDR3 DNA follows: TGTGCCAGCTCTAGGACAGGGTCAGTTAATCAGCCCCAGCATTTT.

The rearrangement links TRBV20-1 to TRBJ1-4, with 7 positions matching TRBD1. Germline V gene data show CDR1 as DFQATT and CDR2 as SNEGSKA (reference sequence). With V trimmed by 3 bases and J by 3 bases, 4 bases remained unmatched. The CDR3 runs to 14 residues. The DNA for the CDR3 is TGCAGTGCTAGGGAGGGGGCCGCTAATGAAAAACTGTTTTTT. Protein sequence: CSAREGAANEKLFF.

This clonotype was seen a handful of times. The chain recombines TRBV5-1 with TRBJ1-2; D unresolved. Trimming took off 3 bases at V and 7 bases at J, with 10 bases between the two ends. This CDR3 spans 12 amino acids. The V gene's germline CDR1 is SGHRS and CDR2 YFSETQ. The chain's CDR3 is CASSSSRGGYTF. In DNA, the CDR3 is TGCGCCAGCAGCTCTAGCCGGGGTGGCTACACCTTC. The whole variable domain, remainder taken from reference TRBV5-1 and TRBJ1-2, is KAGVTQTPRYLIKTRGQQVTLSCSPISGHRSVSWYQQTPGQGLQFLFEYFSETQRNKGNFPGRFSGRQFSNSRSEMNVSTLELGDSALYLCASSSSRGGYTFGSGTRLTVV.